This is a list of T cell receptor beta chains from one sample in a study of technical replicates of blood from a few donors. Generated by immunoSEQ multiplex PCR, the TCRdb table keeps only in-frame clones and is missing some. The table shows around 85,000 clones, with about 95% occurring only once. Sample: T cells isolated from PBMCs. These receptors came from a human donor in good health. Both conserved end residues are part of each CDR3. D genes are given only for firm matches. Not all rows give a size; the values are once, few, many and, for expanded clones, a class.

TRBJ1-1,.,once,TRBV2,TGTGCCAGCAGTGGTGGGCCGTTTGGAACGAACACTGAAGCTTTCTTT,CASSGGPFGTNTEAFF
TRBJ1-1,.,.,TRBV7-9,TGTGCCAGCAGCTTAGGAAGGGGGGGTACCACTGAAGCTTTCTTT,CASSLGRGGTTEAFF
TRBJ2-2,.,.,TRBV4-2,TGTGCCAGCAGCCAAGCGCAGGGGACCGGGGAGCTGTTTTTT,CASSQAQGTGELFF
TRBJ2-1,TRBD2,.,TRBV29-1,TGCAGCGTTAAGGGACTAGCGGCAGTTCAGCAGTTCTTC,CSVKGLAAVQQFF
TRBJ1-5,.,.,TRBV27,TGTGCCACCTCAAATCGGGGGCAGCCCCAGCATTTT,CATSNRGQPQHF
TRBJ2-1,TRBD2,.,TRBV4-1,TGCGCCGTCGGAGCGGGAGGGTTAGAGCAGTTCTTC,CAVGAGGLEQFF
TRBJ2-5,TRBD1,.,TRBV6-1,TGTGCCAGCAGCGGACAGGGTCGAGAGACCCAGTACTTC,CASSGQGRETQYF
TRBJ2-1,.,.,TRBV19,TGTGCCAGTAGTATCCCAGGCCTTAAGCAGTTCTTC,CASSIPGLKQFF
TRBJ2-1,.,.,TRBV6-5,TGTGCCAGCAGTCACCCGCGGCTTGAGCAGTTCTTC,CASSHPRLEQFF
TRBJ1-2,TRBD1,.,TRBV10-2,TGCGCCAGCAGTGAGTCTTACGGGACAGGGCAACCCATTAACTATGGCTACACCTTC,CASSESYGTGQPINYGYTF
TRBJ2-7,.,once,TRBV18,TGTGCCAGCTCACCACCGACTAGAGGGTACTCCTACGAGCAGTACTTC,CASSPPTRGYSYEQYF
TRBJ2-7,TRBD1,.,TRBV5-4,TGTGCCAGCAGCCCGGGACAGACCTACGAGCAGTACTTC,CASSPGQTYEQYF
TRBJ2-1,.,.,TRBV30,TGTGCCTGGAGTCGAGGTGGTGGTGAGCAGTTCTTC,CAWSRGGGEQFF
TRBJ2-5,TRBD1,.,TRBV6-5,TGTGCCAGCAGCCCCGGACAGGGGGCCGGAGCCCAGTACTTC,CASSPGQGAGAQYF
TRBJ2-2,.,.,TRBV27,TGTGCCAGCTGGCCGGAGGGGGCGGTCACCGGGGAGCTGTTTTTT,CASWPEGAVTGELFF
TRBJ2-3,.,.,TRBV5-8,TGTGCCAGCAGGCGAGAGCTCGGACAGAGCACAGATACGCAGTATTTT,CASRRELGQSTDTQYF
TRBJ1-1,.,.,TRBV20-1,TGCAGTGCTAGGCCGAGTGAAGCTTTCTTT,CSARPSEAFF
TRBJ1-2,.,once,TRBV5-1,TGCGCCAGCACCCCCCCCTTTTTCTATGGCTACACCTTC,CASTPPFFYGYTF
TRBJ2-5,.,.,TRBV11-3,TGTGCCAGCAGCCTAGCGTACCAAGAGACCCAGTACTTC,CASSLAYQETQYF
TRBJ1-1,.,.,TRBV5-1,TGCGCCAGCAGCTCATGGGGAGACACTGAAGCTTTCTTT,CASSSWGDTEAFF
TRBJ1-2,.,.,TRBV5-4,TGTGCCAGCAGCTCACGAATAGACTATGGCTACACCTTC,CASSSRIDYGYTF
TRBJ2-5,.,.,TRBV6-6,TGTGCCAGCAGTCCCCCCGGGAGTCGGAAGGAGACCCAGTACTTC,CASSPPGSRKETQYF
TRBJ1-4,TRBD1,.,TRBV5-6,TGTGCCAGCAGCTCATCTCGGACAGGGAATGAAAAACTGTTTTTT,CASSSSRTGNEKLFF
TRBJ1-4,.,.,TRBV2,TGTGCCAGCAGAACAGGACAGACAACTAATGAAAAACTGTTTTTT,CASRTGQTTNEKLFF
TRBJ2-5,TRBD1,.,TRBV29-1,TGCAGCGCCTCGACAGGGTCAGAGACCCAGTACTTC,CSASTGSETQYF
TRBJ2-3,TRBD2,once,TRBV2,TGTGCCAGCAGTGAAGAGGGGAGGGGGTATTTT,CASSEEGRGYF
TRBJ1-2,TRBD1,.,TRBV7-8,TGTGCCAGCAGCTCCTTACCGACAGGGGGAGACTATGGCTACACCTTC,CASSSLPTGGDYGYTF
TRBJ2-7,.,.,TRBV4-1,TGCGCCAGCAGCCAACCGGGATTCTCCTACGAGCAGTACTTC,CASSQPGFSYEQYF
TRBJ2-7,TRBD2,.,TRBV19,TGTGCCAGTAGTATAGCCGGCGGGGGCTCCTACGAGCAGTACTTC,CASSIAGGGSYEQYF
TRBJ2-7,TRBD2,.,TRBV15,TGTGCCACCAGCAGGACGGGAGGGTCCCACGAGCAGTACTTC,CATSRTGGSHEQYF
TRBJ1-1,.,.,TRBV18,TGTGCCAGCTCACCACCGTTTACCCCCGCCGGGAACACTGAAGCTTTCTTT,CASSPPFTPAGNTEAFF
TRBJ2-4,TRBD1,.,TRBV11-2,TGTGCCAGCAGCGAAAGACAGGGGAGGAACATTCAGTACTTC,CASSERQGRNIQYF
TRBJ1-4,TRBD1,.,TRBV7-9,TGTGCCAGCAGTCCGCGGGACAGGGGTCCCACTAATGAAAAACTGTTTTTT,CASSPRDRGPTNEKLFF
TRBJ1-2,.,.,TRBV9,TGTGCCAGCAGCAACATACAGAGCTACTATGGCTACACCTTC,CASSNIQSYYGYTF
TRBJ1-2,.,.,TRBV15,TGTGCCACCAGCAGAGAAGGGGCAGGGTACTTTTCCTATGGCTACACCTTC,CATSREGAGYFSYGYTF
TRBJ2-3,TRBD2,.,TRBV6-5,TGTGCCAGCAGTTCCCTAGCGGCCATGAACACAGATACGCAGTATTTT,CASSSLAAMNTDTQYF
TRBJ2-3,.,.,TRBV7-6,TGTGCCAGCAGCTTCAGCGGGCCCCTTCCAGATACGCAGTATTTT,CASSFSGPLPDTQYF
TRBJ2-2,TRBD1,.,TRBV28,TGTGCCAGCAGTTCGGAACAGGGGACCGGGGAGCTGTTTTTT,CASSSEQGTGELFF
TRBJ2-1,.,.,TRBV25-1,TGTGCCAGCAACCAGGGAATCAATGAGCAGTTCTTC,CASNQGINEQFF
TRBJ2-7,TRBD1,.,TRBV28,TGTGCCAGCAGTTTCCAGGGGGCGTACTACGAGCAGTACTTC,CASSFQGAYYEQYF
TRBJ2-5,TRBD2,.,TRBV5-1,TGCGCCAGCAGCTCAGCGGCGGGGAGGGGACTACAAGAGACCCAGTACTTC,CASSSAAGRGLQETQYF
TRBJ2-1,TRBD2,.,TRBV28,TGTGCCAGCAGTACCACTAGCGGGAGGGTAAATGAGCAGTTCTTC,CASSTTSGRVNEQFF
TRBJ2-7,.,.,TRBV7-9,TGTGCCAGCATCCCAAGAGCCGGGTCCTACGAGCAGTACTTC,CASIPRAGSYEQYF
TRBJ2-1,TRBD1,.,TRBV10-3,TGTGCCACAGGGACAGGGAATGAGCAGTTCTTC,CATGTGNEQFF
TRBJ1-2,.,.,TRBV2,TGTGCCAGCAGTGGGACGGGAGAGGGGAGTGGCTACACCTTC,CASSGTGEGSGYTF
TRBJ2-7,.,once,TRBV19,TGTGCCAGTAGTATGGGGAGCAGGGGCGACGAGCAGTACTTC,CASSMGSRGDEQYF
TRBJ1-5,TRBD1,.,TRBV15,TGTGCCACCAGCAGCTATCAACAGGGGCGCAATCGGCCCCAGCATTTT,CATSSYQQGRNRPQHF
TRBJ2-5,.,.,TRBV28,TGTGCCAGCAGCTCCGCGGGGGCCCAAGAGACCCAGTACTTC,CASSSAGAQETQYF
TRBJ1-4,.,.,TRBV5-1,TGCGCCAGCAGTCAGGCACAGGGAACTAATGAAAAACTGTTTTTT,CASSQAQGTNEKLFF
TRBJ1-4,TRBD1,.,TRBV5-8,TGTGCCAGCAGCCCCTCAGGACAGGGGGCTGAAAAACTGTTTTTT,CASSPSGQGAEKLFF
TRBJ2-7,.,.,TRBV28,TGTGCCAGCAGCCCCGGTTGGTCCTACGAGCAGTACTTC,CASSPGWSYEQYF
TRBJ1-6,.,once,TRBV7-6,TGTGCCAGCAGCTTTGAGAGCTCCTATAATTCACCCCTCCACTTT,CASSFESSYNSPLHF
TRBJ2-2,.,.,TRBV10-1,TGCGCCAGCGGACAGAGGAACACCGGGGAGCTGTTTTTT,CASGQRNTGELFF
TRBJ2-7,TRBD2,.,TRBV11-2,TGTGCCAGCAGGTTAGCGGGAGGGAACTACGAGCAGTACTTC,CASRLAGGNYEQYF
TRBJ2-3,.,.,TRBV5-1,TGCGCCAGCTCTTTGGGGACGGGAGCCGGCACGCAGTATTTT,CASSLGTGAGTQYF
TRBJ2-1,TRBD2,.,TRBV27,TGTGCCAGCAGTTCATGGGGAGGGCCGTCCAATGAGCAGTTCTTC,CASSSWGGPSNEQFF
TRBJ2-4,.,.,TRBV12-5,TGTGCTAGTGGTACGCGGCTAAGAGGCGCCAAAAACATTCAGTACTTC,CASGTRLRGAKNIQYF
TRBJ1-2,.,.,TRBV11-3,TGTGCCAGCAGCCCGGGGGACTATGGCTACACCTTC,CASSPGDYGYTF
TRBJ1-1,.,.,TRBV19,TGTGCCAGTAGTGAACTCCCCGTGGGGGGGTTGGGTACTGAAGCTTTCTTT,CASSELPVGGLGTEAFF
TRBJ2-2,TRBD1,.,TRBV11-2,TGTGCCAGCAGCTTAAGGGGACAGCCTAACACCGGGGAGCTGTTTTTT,CASSLRGQPNTGELFF